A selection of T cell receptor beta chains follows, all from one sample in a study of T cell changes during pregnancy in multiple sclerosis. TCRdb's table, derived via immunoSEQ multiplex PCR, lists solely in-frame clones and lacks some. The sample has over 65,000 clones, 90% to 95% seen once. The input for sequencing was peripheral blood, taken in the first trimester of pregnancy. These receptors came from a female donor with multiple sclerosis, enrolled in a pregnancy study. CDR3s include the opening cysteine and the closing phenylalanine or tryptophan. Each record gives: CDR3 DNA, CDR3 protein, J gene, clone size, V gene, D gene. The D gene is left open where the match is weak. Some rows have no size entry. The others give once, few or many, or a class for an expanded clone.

CDR3nt: TGTGCCAGCAGTTTCCGGGACAGGGGGTATGGCTACACCTTC; CDR3aa: CASSFRDRGYGYTF; j_gene: TRBJ1-2; abundance: NA; v_gene: TRBV28; d_gene: TRBD1
CDR3nt: TGTGCCAGCAGCATGACCCGGACTAGGAGAGTGGGCGAGCAGTACTTC; CDR3aa: CASSMTRTRRVGEQYF; j_gene: TRBJ2-7; abundance: NA; v_gene: TRBV28; d_gene: TRBD2
CDR3nt: TGTGCCAGCAGCGCACAGGGTGAGTACACTGAAGCTTTCTTT; CDR3aa: CASSAQGEYTEAFF; j_gene: TRBJ1-1; abundance: NA; v_gene: TRBV13; d_gene: NA
CDR3nt: TGTGCCAGCACCCCGGGACAGGGACTCTCCTATGGCTACACCTTC; CDR3aa: CASTPGQGLSYGYTF; j_gene: TRBJ1-2; abundance: NA; v_gene: TRBV2; d_gene: TRBD1
CDR3nt: TGCGCCAGCAGCTCTGCGGGGGGGTTGACTGAAGCTTTCTTT; CDR3aa: CASSSAGGLTEAFF; j_gene: TRBJ1-1; abundance: NA; v_gene: TRBV5-1; d_gene: NA
CDR3nt: TGTGCCAGCAGAAACAGGGACCTTAATTCACCCCTCCACTTT; CDR3aa: CASRNRDLNSPLHF; j_gene: TRBJ1-6; abundance: NA; v_gene: TRBV2; d_gene: NA
CDR3nt: TGTGCCAGCTCAAAGTTGACTAGCGGGAGTGAGACCCAGTACTTC; CDR3aa: CASSKLTSGSETQYF; j_gene: TRBJ2-5; abundance: NA; v_gene: TRBV18; d_gene: TRBD2
CDR3nt: TGCGCCAGCAGCCAAGATTCTAGCGGGGTCACAGATACGCAGTATTTT; CDR3aa: CASSQDSSGVTDTQYF; j_gene: TRBJ2-3; abundance: NA; v_gene: TRBV4-1; d_gene: TRBD2
CDR3nt: TGCGCCAGCAGCTTGGCCGCCGGTCTGAACACTGAAGCTTTCTTT; CDR3aa: CASSLAAGLNTEAFF; j_gene: TRBJ1-1; abundance: NA; v_gene: TRBV5-1; d_gene: NA
CDR3nt: TGTGCCAGCAGCTTTAATCGGGGGGAGCAGTACTTC; CDR3aa: CASSFNRGEQYF; j_gene: TRBJ2-7; abundance: many; v_gene: TRBV7-2; d_gene: NA
CDR3nt: TGTGCCAGCAGTAGACAGGGCCCTGCCTATGGCTACACCTTC; CDR3aa: CASSRQGPAYGYTF; j_gene: TRBJ1-2; abundance: NA; v_gene: TRBV6-1; d_gene: TRBD1
CDR3nt: TGCAGCGTTGAATGGACTAGCGGACCAGATACGCAGTATTTT; CDR3aa: CSVEWTSGPDTQYF; j_gene: TRBJ2-3; abundance: NA; v_gene: TRBV29-1; d_gene: TRBD2
CDR3nt: TGTGCCAGCAGTTCGATTGGCGGGAGGGCCTGGGAGGGTTACTACGAGCAGTACTTC; CDR3aa: CASSSIGGRAWEGYYEQYF; j_gene: TRBJ2-7; abundance: NA; v_gene: TRBV27; d_gene: TRBD2
CDR3nt: TGTGCCAGCAGCGTAGACAGGGGAGGTGGCTACACCTTC; CDR3aa: CASSVDRGGGYTF; j_gene: TRBJ1-2; abundance: NA; v_gene: TRBV9; d_gene: TRBD1
CDR3nt: TGTGCCAGCAGTGTTGCTAGCGGGGGCTCAGATACGCAGTATTTT; CDR3aa: CASSVASGGSDTQYF; j_gene: TRBJ2-3; abundance: NA; v_gene: TRBV2; d_gene: TRBD2
CDR3nt: TGTGCCAGCAGCTTGTACCCGGGGACCGGGGAGCTGTTTTTT; CDR3aa: CASSLYPGTGELFF; j_gene: TRBJ2-2; abundance: NA; v_gene: TRBV5-5; d_gene: NA
CDR3nt: TGCAGCGTGCAACAGGGTATAGAGCTGTTTTTT; CDR3aa: CSVQQGIELFF; j_gene: TRBJ2-2; abundance: once; v_gene: TRBV29-1; d_gene: NA
CDR3nt: TGTGCCAGCTCAACAAACAGGGGTCCTGGAAACACCATATATTTT; CDR3aa: CASSTNRGPGNTIYF; j_gene: TRBJ1-3; abundance: NA; v_gene: TRBV18; d_gene: TRBD1
CDR3nt: TGTGCCAGCTCACCGTTAGGGGAAGGCGAGCAGTACTTC; CDR3aa: CASSPLGEGEQYF; j_gene: TRBJ2-7; abundance: NA; v_gene: TRBV18; d_gene: NA
CDR3nt: TGTGCCAGCAGCTTGGGACAGGGGGCGCGAAGGGGGTCACCCCTCCACTTT; CDR3aa: CASSLGQGARRGSPLHF; j_gene: TRBJ1-6; abundance: once; v_gene: TRBV5-6; d_gene: TRBD1
CDR3nt: TGTGCCAGCAGTTTAGTTTCAGGGGGCCCCACAGATACGCAGTATTTT; CDR3aa: CASSLVSGGPTDTQYF; j_gene: TRBJ2-3; abundance: NA; v_gene: TRBV28; d_gene: TRBD1
CDR3nt: TGTGCCAGCAGCTTGGAGCGGGAGGTCGTCTTC; CDR3aa: CASSLEREVVF; j_gene: TRBJ2-7; abundance: NA; v_gene: TRBV5-5; d_gene: TRBD2
CDR3nt: TGTGCCAGCAGCGTGCAGGGGGGCGGCCACAATGAGCAGTTCTTC; CDR3aa: CASSVQGGGHNEQFF; j_gene: TRBJ2-1; abundance: NA; v_gene: TRBV9; d_gene: NA
CDR3nt: TGTGCCAGCAGTCTTACCGGGACAGGGAGGCGGTTAGCTTTCTTT; CDR3aa: CASSLTGTGRRLAFF; j_gene: TRBJ1-1; abundance: NA; v_gene: TRBV27; d_gene: TRBD1
CDR3nt: TGTGCCACCAGCAGAGGGGGACTAGCCAAAAACATTCAGTACTTC; CDR3aa: CATSRGGLAKNIQYF; j_gene: TRBJ2-4; abundance: NA; v_gene: TRBV15; d_gene: NA
CDR3nt: TGTGCCAGCTCTTGGACAGGGAAAGCCTCCTACGAGCAGTACTTC; CDR3aa: CASSWTGKASYEQYF; j_gene: TRBJ2-7; abundance: NA; v_gene: TRBV6-1; d_gene: TRBD1
CDR3nt: TGTGCCAGCAGCGCAGGGCGCGCCTCATCCTACGAGCAGTACTTC; CDR3aa: CASSAGRASSYEQYF; j_gene: TRBJ2-7; abundance: NA; v_gene: TRBV11-2; d_gene: NA